This TCR beta chain is drawn from a study of blood T cell repertoires in COVID-19. V was trimmed by 1 base and J by 3 bases, leaving 11 bases between them. Germline lookup yields CDR1 MNHNS and CDR2 SASEGT. This CDR3 region has 15 residues. Clones were sequenced by immunoSEQ multiplex PCR, and TCRdb holds only the in-frame ones, with some missing. Among 160,000 or so clones listed, 65% to 85% were seen once. Participants came from 20 to 25 US areas, aged roughly 18 to 89 years. The J gene is TRBJ2-3, the V gene TRBV6-1; tentative D call: TRBD1 (6 bases). The TCR originated in a woman in her forties with acute COVID-19. Sequencing was performed on PBMCs or T cells enriched from blood (not recorded which). The CDR3 DNA reads as TGTGCCAGCAGTGAAGACACAGGGAGAACAGATACGCAGTATTTT. It specifies CASSEDTGRTDTQYF.